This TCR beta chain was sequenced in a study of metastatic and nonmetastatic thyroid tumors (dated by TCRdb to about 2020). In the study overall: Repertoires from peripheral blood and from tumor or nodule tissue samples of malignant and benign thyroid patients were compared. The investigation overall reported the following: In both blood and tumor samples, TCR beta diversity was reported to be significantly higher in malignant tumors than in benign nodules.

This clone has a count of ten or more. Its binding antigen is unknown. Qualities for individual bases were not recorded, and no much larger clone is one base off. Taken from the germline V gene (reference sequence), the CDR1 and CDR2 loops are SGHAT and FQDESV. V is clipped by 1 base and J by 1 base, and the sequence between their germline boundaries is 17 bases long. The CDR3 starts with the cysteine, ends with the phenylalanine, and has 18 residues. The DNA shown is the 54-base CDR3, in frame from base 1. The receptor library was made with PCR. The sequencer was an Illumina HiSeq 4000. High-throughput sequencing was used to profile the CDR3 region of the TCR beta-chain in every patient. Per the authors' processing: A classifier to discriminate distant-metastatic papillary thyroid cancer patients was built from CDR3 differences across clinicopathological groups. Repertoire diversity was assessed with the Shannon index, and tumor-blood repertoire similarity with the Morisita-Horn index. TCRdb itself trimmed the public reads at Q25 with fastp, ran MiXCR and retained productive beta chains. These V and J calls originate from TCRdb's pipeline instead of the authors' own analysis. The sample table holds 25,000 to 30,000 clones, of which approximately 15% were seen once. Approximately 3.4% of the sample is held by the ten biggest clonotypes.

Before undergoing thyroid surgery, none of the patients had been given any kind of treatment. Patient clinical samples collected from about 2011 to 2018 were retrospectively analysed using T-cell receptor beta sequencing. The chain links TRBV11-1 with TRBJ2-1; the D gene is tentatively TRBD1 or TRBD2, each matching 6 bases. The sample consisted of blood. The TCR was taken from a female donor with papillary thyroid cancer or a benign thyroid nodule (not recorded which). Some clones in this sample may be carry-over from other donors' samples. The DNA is TGTGCCAGCAGCTTAGTGAGGTTACAGGGAGGTTCCTACAATGAGCAGTTCTTC. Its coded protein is CASSLVRLQGGSYNEQFF.